The 27 T cell receptor beta chains in this list originate from one sample, sequenced in a study of T cell clonality in common variable immunodeficiency. Measured with immunoSEQ multiplex PCR; TCRdb has only the in-frame clones, and not every one. The record shows about 66,000 clones for this sample, with no singletons present. The sequenced sample was peripheral blood mononuclear cells. The receptors derive from a person between 18 and 75 years old in good health.

This clone was recorded at least ten times. With the read ending 3 residues before the CDR3 end, the germline J gene is used to fill in that end. The V call is TRBV5-1, the J call TRBJ2-7, with 10 bases that match TRBD2. After removal of 4 bases from V and 0 bases from J, the junction contained 1 base not matched to a gene. Germline V gene data show CDR1 as SGHRS and CDR2 as YFSETQ. CDR3 length equals 14 residues. The sequenced part of the CDR3 DNA is TGCGCCAGCAGCCGGACTAGCGGCTCCTACGAG. It yields the protein CASSRTSGSYE. In full, the CDR3 is CASSRTSGSYEQYF.

At least ten counts were recorded for this clone. From the germline J gene comes the end of the CDR3, since the read stops 3 residues before it. The rearrangement links TRBV29-1 to TRBJ2-1; 8 bases align to TRBD1. The length of the CDR3 is 12 residues. V shed 5 bases, J shed 7 bases, and the junction held 4 bases outside the gene matches. Germline assignment: CDR1 SQVTM and CDR2 ANQGSEA. The covered CDR3 bases are TGCAGCGTTCGACAGGGGTGGAATGAG. Amino acids: CSVRQGWNE. Given in full, the CDR3 is CSVRQGWNEQFF.

This clone was found many times. The read stops 3 residues short of the end of the CDR3; the missing end is completed from the germline J gene. The chain recombines TRBV4-1 with TRBJ2-7; TRBD2 matches 10 bases. The CDR3 spans 15 residues. J lost 3 bases, V lost 1 base, and 3 bases had no gene match. In germline, CDR1 is MGHRA, CDR2 YSYEKL. CDR3 amino acids: CASSQASGSLYEQYF. CDR3 DNA (partial): TGCGCCAGCAGCCAAGCTAGCGGGAGTCTCTACGAG.

This clone was observed at least ten times. The sequenced fragment ends 3 residues before the CDR3 boundary, so the rest is inferred from the germline J gene. The chain employs TRBV5-4 and TRBJ2-1; either TRBD1 or TRBD2 may fit D (5 bases each). Germline CDR1 reads SGHNT; CDR2 reads YYREEE (reference sequence). V lost 1 base, J lost 2 bases, and 7 bases lay in between. CDR3 length: 14 residues. The sequenced part of the CDR3 DNA is TGTGCCAGCAGCTTGCAGGGAGCCTACAATGAG. Translation gives CASSLQGAYNE. The entire CDR3 reads CASSLQGAYNEQFF.

This clone was counted at least ten times. Read data end 3 residues before the CDR3 end; the end is taken from the germline J gene. The chain uses TRBV5-8 and TRBJ1-2; no definite D call. Germline values: CDR1 SGHTS, CDR2 YDEGEE. The CDR3 is 15 amino acids. The V and J ends lost 4 bases and 0 bases respectively, with 13 bases between them. The DNA read from the CDR3 is TGTGCCAGCAGCCCAAGAACGAGCGCTAACTATGGC. This encodes CASSPRTSANYG. The whole CDR3 sequence is CASSPRTSANYGYTF.

This clone was counted ten times or more. The read comes to an end 3 residues before the CDR3 does, leaving the germline J gene to fill in the end. This chain connects TRBV6-2 or TRBV6-3 to TRBJ2-7; possibly TRBD1 for D (6 bases). The germline gives CDR1 MNHEY, CDR2 SVGEGT. The CDR3 has 15 residues. V lost 3 bases and J lost 4, with 16 bases in between. The CDR3 sequence: CASSYGGGAVYEQYF. The covered CDR3 bases are TGTGCCAGCAGTTATGGTGGGGGCGCGGTTTACGAG.

On this clone: The read stops 3 residues short of the end of the CDR3; the missing end is completed from the germline J gene. This sequence joins TRBV19 and TRBJ1-2, with D possibly matching TRBD1 (6 bases). Germline-derived CDR1 and CDR2 are LNHDA and SQIVND (reference sequence). The CDR3 has 16 amino acids. CDR3 sequence reads: CASSVHPSDSPYDYTF. The covered CDR3 bases are TGTGCCAGTAGCGTCCATCCCTCGGACAGTCCCTACGAC.

This clone has at least ten counts. From the germline J gene comes the end of the CDR3, since the read stops 3 residues before it. The chain recombines TRBV14 with TRBJ1-2; 7 positions agree with TRBD1. The CDR3 is 15 residues long. Losses at the gene ends were 4 bases for V and 6 bases for J; bases not matched to a gene: 11. Germline V CDR1 and CDR2: SGHDN, FVKESK. Partial CDR3 DNA: TGTGCCAGCAGCCCTAACAGGGGTGCAGAGGATGGC. Translating gives CASSPNRGAEDG. The whole CDR3 is CASSPNRGAEDGYTF.

This clone was recorded many times. The read ends 3 residues before the CDR3 terminus; that terminus is restored from the germline J gene. V is TRBV6-4 and J is TRBJ2-7; TRBD1 matches 7 bases. Germline trimming cut 6 bases from V and 3 bases from J; bases unmatched to any gene: 11. CDR3 length: 15 amino acids. The V gene's germline CDR1 is MRHNA and CDR2 SNTAGT. The part of the CDR3 DNA that was read is TGTGCCAGCAGCCCGTCAGGGGGAACGAGCTACGAG. Translated: CASSPSGGTSYE. The entire CDR3 is CASSPSGGTSYEQYF.

In this sample, this clone turned up many times. The read is 3 residues too short to cover the CDR3 end, so that end is filled in from the germline J gene. V gene TRBV19 combines with J gene TRBJ2-7; 11 nucleotides agree with TRBD2. Germline trimming cut 3 bases from V and 6 bases from J; bases unmatched to any gene: 1. Germline CDR1 is LNHDA and CDR2 is SQIVND (reference sequence). This CDR3 is built from 13 residues. The DNA read from the CDR3 is TGTGCCAGTAGTATGACTAGCGGGACCGAG. Translation gives CASSMTSGTE. Given in full, the CDR3 is CASSMTSGTEQYF.

This clone was seen more than once but under ten times. The observed sequence ends 3 residues before the CDR3 terminus, with the missing tail filled in from the germline J gene. The V and J genes are TRBV2 and TRBJ1-4, with a tentative D call TRBD1 (5 bases). Germline V CDR1 and CDR2: SNHLY, FYNNEI. V was pared by 6 bases and J by 0 bases, with 11 bases between. The CDR3 consists of 15 residues. The CDR3 loop reads CASSVTGPTNEKLFF. The covered CDR3 bases are TGTGCCAGCAGCGTAACAGGCCCAACTAATGAAAAA.

This clone was observed at least ten times. CDR3 protein: CSARESTGNQPQHF. CDR3 DNA, as far as it was read: TGCAGTGCTAGAGAGTCCACGGGCAATCAGCCC. This sequence joins TRBV20-1 and TRBJ1-5, with D uncertain. The read stops 3 residues short of the end of the CDR3; the missing end is completed from the germline J gene. The germline V gene has CDR1 DFQATT and CDR2 SNEGSKA (reference sequence). Trimming removed 0 bases from V and 2 bases from J, with 8 bases in between. This CDR3 comprises 14 residues.

This clone was counted ten times or more. The read falls 3 residues short of the CDR3 end, and the missing part is taken from the germline J gene. This rearrangement joins TRBV29-1 to TRBJ1-3; D is ambiguous. Germline V lookup: CDR1 SQVTM, CDR2 ANQGSEA. CDR3 size: 14 residues. Deletions cut 3 bases from V and 0 bases from J, with 9 bases between. The CDR3 bases that were read are TGCAGCGTTGAGTTAGGGCTCTCTGGAAACACC. As protein: CSVELGLSGNT. The entire CDR3 is CSVELGLSGNTIYF.

This clone was recorded at least ten times. Read sequence stops 3 residues before the CDR3 end, and the germline J gene provides the missing end. The V and J genes are TRBV5-6 and TRBJ2-7, with 8 bases aligning to TRBD2. CDR3 size: 14 residues. V was clipped by 4 bases and J by 1 base; unmatched bases: 4. CDR1 and CDR2 from the germline V gene are SGHDT and YYEEEE. CDR3 DNA (partial): TGTGCCAGCAGCCGGGAGGGGGATTCCTACGAG. This sequence encodes CASSREGDSYE. The complete CDR3 sequence is CASSREGDSYEQYF.

This clone has a count of ten or more. The missing CDR3 end, 3 residues past where the read stops, is filled in from the germline J gene. The chain combines TRBV10-3 with TRBJ2-5; D may be TRBD2 (6 bases). The CDR3 length is 14 residues. Per the germline V gene, CDR1 is ENHRY and CDR2 is SYGVKD. The ends were cut back, 4 bases at V and 2 bases at J, with 11 bases in the middle. The CDR3 protein is CAISASEGQETQYF. The sequenced part of the CDR3 DNA is TGTGCCATCAGTGCTAGCGAGGGTCAAGAGACC.

At least ten counts were recorded for this clone. The missing CDR3 end, 3 residues past where the read stops, is filled in from the germline J gene. V and J are TRBV28 and TRBJ1-2, with a tentative D call TRBD1 (6 bases). The V gene lost 0 bases and the J gene lost 4 bases, with 15 bases spanning the gap. The CDR3 totals 16 residues. Germline values: CDR1 MDHEN, CDR2 SYDVKM. The CDR3 spells CASSLWLLQGVYGYTF. The sequenced part of the CDR3 DNA is TGTGCCAGCAGTTTATGGCTCCTACAGGGAGTCTATGGC.

This clone was recorded at least ten times. The missing CDR3 end, 3 residues past where the read stops, is filled in from the germline J gene. The V gene is TRBV9, the J gene TRBJ2-5; D remains ambiguous. V dropped 0 bases and J dropped 4 bases, with 10 bases sitting between them. The CDR3 length is 14 residues. CDR1 and CDR2 (germline): SGDLS, YYNGEE. The sequenced part of the CDR3 DNA is TGTGCCAGCAGCGTAGCAGGCCGGCGAGAGACC. It encodes CASSVAGRRET. The entire CDR3 sequence reads CASSVAGRRETQYF.

This clone was recorded many times. The CDR3 end is not reached by the read, which stops 3 residues before it; the germline J gene fills it in. The rearrangement links TRBV30 to TRBJ2-4; TRBD2 agrees at 8 bases. Germline trimming cut 0 bases from V and 1 base from J; bases unmatched to any gene: 2. From germline, CDR1 is GTSNPN and CDR2 SVGIG (reference sequence). The CDR3 contains 15 residues. CDR3 in amino acids: CAWSVGGRAKNIQYF. CDR3 DNA (partial): TGTGCCTGGAGTGTGGGCGGGAGGGCCAAAAACATT.

This clone came up many times. The read halts 3 residues ahead of the CDR3 end, with the missing end drawn from the germline J gene. The rearrangement uses TRBV5-1 and TRBJ2-7; 8 bases match TRBD1. CDR3 length equals 15 residues. Germline V gene sequence: CDR1 SGHRS, CDR2 YFSETQ. V lost 4 bases and J lost 0; bases outside the gene matches: 6. The CDR3 bases that were read are TGCGCCAGCAGCCTAGGTGGGACAGGCTCCTACGAG. It yields the protein CASSLGGTGSYE. The CDR3 in its entirety is CASSLGGTGSYEQYF.

This clone was observed many times. The read terminates 3 residues before the CDR3 end, so the remaining end is supplied by the germline J gene. The chain joins TRBV10-3 to TRBJ1-5; D perhaps matches TRBD1 (6 bases). From germline, CDR1 is ENHRY and CDR2 SYGVKD. V lost 8 bases and J lost 3, with 14 bases in between. This CDR3 has 14 residues. CDR3 in amino acids: CAIRDNISNQPQHF. CDR3 DNA, as far as it was read: TGTGCCATCCGGGACAATATCTCCAATCAGCCC.

This clone showed up many times. The read stops 3 residues short of the end of the CDR3; the missing end is completed from the germline J gene. The chain joins TRBV12-5 to TRBJ2-1, with TRBD2 matching over 12 bases. The junction had 3 bases not matched to a gene; V was cut back by 0 bases and J by 9 bases. Looked up from germline, CDR1 is LGHNT and CDR2 is FRNRAP. This CDR3 region has 15 residues. This CDR3 is CASGLVPSGRGEQFF. The covered CDR3 bases are TGTGCTAGTGGTTTGGTACCTAGCGGGAGGGGTGAG.

This clone was observed at least ten times. Sequencing ends 3 residues short of the CDR3 end; the germline J gene provides the rest. J is TRBJ2-3 and V is TRBV5-6; TRBD2 aligns across 8 bases. Per the germline V gene, CDR1 is SGHDT and CDR2 is YYEEEE. With 4 bases clipped from V and 0 bases from J, the junction kept 4 bases outside the gene matches. CDR3 length: 15 residues. CDR3 bases read: TGTGCCAGCAGCCCTACTAGCGGTAGCACAGATACG. This gives the protein CASSPTSGSTDT. The whole CDR3 sequence is CASSPTSGSTDTQYF. Looking up the rest from reference TRBV5-6 and TRBJ2-3 gives the full variable domain: DAGVTQSPTHLIKTRGQQVTLRCSPKSGHDTVSWYQQALGQGPQFIFQYYEEEERQRGNFPDRFSGHQFPNYSSELNVNALLLGDSALYLCASSPTSGSTDTQYFGPGTRLTVL.

The sample holds many counts of this clone. The DNA ends 3 residues before the CDR3 does, and the rest of the CDR3 is filled in from the germline J gene. The chain has TRBV2 and TRBJ2-1; 8 bases line up with TRBD2. Unmatched junction bases numbered 5, after V lost 7 bases and J lost 6 bases. There are 13 residues in the CDR3. The germline gives CDR1 SNHLY, CDR2 FYNNEI. CDR3 in amino acids: CASITGTSNEQFF. The part of the CDR3 DNA that was read is TGTGCCAGCATTACCGGGACTAGCAATGAG.

The table lists this clone with many counts. With the read ending 3 residues before the CDR3 end, the germline J gene is used to fill in that end. The chain couples TRBV6-2 or TRBV6-3 to TRBJ2-5; no definite D call. Trimming shortened V by 4 bases and J by 5 bases, and 8 bases separated the two germline ends. The length of the CDR3 is 12 residues. CDR1 is MNHEY, CDR2 SVGEGT, per germline. CDR3 DNA, as far as it was read: TGTGCCAGCAGTTTCCCCCCGGAGACC. Translating it yields CASSFPPET. The whole CDR3 protein is CASSFPPETQYF.

This clone was observed many times. The CDR3 is cut off 3 residues early in the read; its end comes from the germline J gene. The chain combines TRBV5-1 with TRBJ2-1; the D gene is possibly TRBD2 (6 bases). The CDR3 totals 18 residues. The germline gives CDR1 SGHRS, CDR2 YFSETQ. Trimming stripped 3 bases from V and 0 bases from J, with 19 bases between. The CDR3 is CASSSHRDFGPSYNEQFF. CDR3 DNA (partial): TGCGCCAGCAGCTCGCACCGGGACTTCGGGCCCTCCTACAATGAG.

This clone was picked up many times. The read terminates 3 residues ahead of where the CDR3 ends, so the germline J gene completes it. The chain employs TRBV6-2 or TRBV6-3 and TRBJ1-5; 7 bases fit TRBD1. This CDR3 contains 15 residues. CDR1 and CDR2 (germline): MNHEY, SVGEGT. J was trimmed by 2 bases and V by 2 bases; bases with no gene match: 3. CDR3 loop: CASSYPGQGNQPQHF. The CDR3 DNA, read in part, is TGTGCCAGCAGTTACCCTGGACAGGGCAATCAGCCC.

This clone was seen many times. The CDR3 end lies 3 residues beyond the end of the read and is filled in from the germline J gene. The genes are TRBV28 and TRBJ2-5; no reliable D call. Germline V gene sequence: CDR1 MDHEN, CDR2 SYDVKM. The V end was cut by 6 bases, the J end by 7 bases, with 21 bases between. The CDR3 is 15 amino acids. CDR3: CASSLTTHPLGTQYF. The sequenced part of the CDR3 DNA is TGTGCCAGCAGCCTTACTACGCACCCCCTAGGGACC.